This entry lists 31 T cell receptor beta chains sequenced from one sample in a study of T-cell reconstitution after alpha-beta-depleted transplantation in children. A TCRbeta library incorporating unique molecular identifiers was prepared. TCRdb reanalysed the PCR reads using MiXCR and keeps one entry per CDR3 protein. The data contain around 78,000 distinct CDR3 sequences, 7.3% of them seen just once; the ten biggest clones take up approximately 2.3%. The sequences come from PBMCs from the stem cell graft donor, collected from the stem cell graft. These receptors all stem from a human donor who donated a stem cell graft to a child with acute lymphoblastic leukemia.

At least ten counts were recorded for this clonotype. A single base separates this from a much larger clone, so it may be a read error. V usage is TRBV12-3 or TRBV12-4 and J usage is TRBJ1-2, with D possibly TRBD1 on 5 matching bases. The CDR3 is made up of 11 amino acids. The V end lost 6 bases, the J end lost 5 bases, and 7 bases lay between the germline ends. In DNA, the CDR3 is TGTGCCAGCAGCGGGGGGTATGGCTACACCTTC. Its protein product is CASSGGYGYTF.

This clonotype came up many times. CDR3 bases: TGTGCCAGCAGTCAGGACTACACACGGGATGAGCAGTTCTTC. Amino acid sequence: CASSQDYTRDEQFF. The chain couples TRBV7-2 to TRBJ2-1, with D possibly TRBD2 on 6 matching bases. V was clipped by 6 bases and J by 8 bases, with 17 bases between them. CDR3 length equals 14 residues. Germline lookup yields CDR1 SGHTA and CDR2 FQGNSA.

This clonotype was recorded at least ten times. V and J are TRBV7-2 and TRBJ2-3; 8 nucleotides line up with TRBD1. Germline CDR1 and CDR2: SGHTA and FQGNSA. There are 15 residues in the CDR3. Trimming cost V 3 bases and J 5 bases; bases outside gene matches: 7. This chain's CDR3 is CASSFSGQGIDTQYF. In nucleotides, the CDR3 is TGTGCCAGCAGCTTCTCCGGACAGGGCATAGATACGCAGTATTTT.

This clonotype was observed a handful of times. V usage is TRBV5-1 and J usage is TRBJ2-7; D is possibly TRBD2 (5 bases). Germline CDR1 SGHRS, CDR2 YFSETQ. CDR3 length: 12 residues. V lost 6 bases and J 7 bases, leaving 14 bases between the germline ends. CDR3 residues: CASIRDVWEQYF. The CDR3 nucleotides are TGCGCCAGCATACGGGATGTCTGGGAGCAGTACTTC.

This clonotype appeared many times. The chain joins TRBV5-1 to TRBJ1-1; a weak D match, TRBD1 (5 bases). CDR1 and CDR2 from the germline V gene are SGHRS and YFSETQ. V lost 3 bases and J lost 0, with 12 bases in between. This CDR3 is 15 amino acids long. DNA for the CDR3: TGCGCCAGCAGCTCCAGACAGACCATGAACACTGAAGCTTTCTTT. Translation: CASSSRQTMNTEAFF.

The table lists this clonotype with many counts. The rearrangement uses TRBV5-1 and TRBJ2-5, with D perhaps matching TRBD2 (7 bases). The ends were cut back, 1 base at V and 5 bases at J, with 18 bases in the middle. This CDR3 region has 16 residues. Germline V gene data show CDR1 as SGHRS and CDR2 as YFSETQ. CDR3 nucleotides: TGCGCCAGCAGCTTGCAGGCTAGCGGTACAGGGGAGACCCAGTACTTC. This gives the protein CASSLQASGTGETQYF.

Note on this clonotype: A read error may be the cause here, since a much bigger clone is one base away. J is TRBJ1-3 and V is TRBV5-6; D unresolved. Germline V gene data show CDR1 as SGHDT and CDR2 as YYEEEE. The germline V and J ends were trimmed by 7 bases and 4 bases, with 12 bases remaining between them. This CDR3 region has 13 residues. CDR3 sequence: CASGSVGGNTIYF. For the CDR3, the DNA is TGTGCCAGCGGCTCGGTAGGGGGAAACACCATATATTTT. The whole variable domain, filled in from reference TRBV5-6 and TRBJ1-3, reads DAGVTQSPTHLIKTRGQQVTLRCSPKSGHDTVSWYQQALGQGPQFIFQYYEEEERQRGNFPDRFSGHQFPNYSSELNVNALLLGDSALYLCASGSVGGNTIYFGEGSWLTVV.

In this sample, this clonotype turned up many times. This chain links TRBV19 with TRBJ1-1, with D possibly matching TRBD1 (5 bases). V was trimmed by 4 bases and J by 2 bases, leaving 14 bases between them. Germline V gene lookup returns CDR1 LNHDA and CDR2 SQIVND (reference sequence). The CDR3 runs to 15 residues. The CDR3 region has the DNA TGTGCCAGTAGTACCGGGACGAGGGTAAACACTGAAGCTTTCTTT. Protein sequence: CASSTGTRVNTEAFF. The full variable domain, rest sourced from reference TRBV19 and TRBJ1-1, is DGGITQSPKYLFRKEGQNVTLSCEQNLNHDAMYWYRQDPGQGLRLIYYSQIVNDFQKGDIAEGYSVSREKKESFPLTVTSAQKNPTAFYLCASSTGTRVNTEAFFGQGTRLTVV.

There are many counts of this clonotype. The chain carries TRBV10-1 and TRBJ2-2; 8 bases fit TRBD1. Germline CDR1 is WNHNN and CDR2 is SYGVQD (reference sequence). Trimming cost V 0 bases and J 5 bases; bases outside gene matches: 8. There are 17 residues in the CDR3. The CDR3 loop reads CASSESSRQGATGELFF. CDR3 nucleotide sequence: TGCGCCAGCAGTGAGTCGAGTAGGCAGGGGGCGACCGGGGAGCTGTTTTTT.

This clonotype was seen at least ten times. V gene TRBV7-9 combines with J gene TRBJ1-5; no clear D. CDR3 size: 13 residues. The V end was cut by 3 bases, the J end by 3 bases, with 6 bases between. The germline V gene has CDR1 SEHNR and CDR2 FQNEAQ (reference sequence). The CDR3 sequence is CASSLNANQPQHF. CDR3 bases: TGTGCCAGCAGCTTGAATGCCAATCAGCCCCAGCATTTT.

This clonotype has ten or more counts. V is TRBV19 and J is TRBJ2-2; D possibly corresponds to TRBD1 (5 bases). V was pared by 5 bases and J by 3 bases, with 10 bases between. This CDR3 has 14 residues. Germline-derived CDR1 and CDR2 are LNHDA and SQIVND (reference sequence). The CDR3 sequence: CASSANRYTGELFF. The CDR3, as DNA: TGTGCCAGTAGTGCCAACAGGTACACCGGGGAGCTGTTTTTT.

This clonotype was seen a handful of times. The rearrangement links TRBV18 to TRBJ2-5, with D hard to call. The CDR3 consists of 14 residues. The germline V gene encodes CDR1 KGHSH and CDR2 LQKENI. Trimming cost V 6 bases and J 3 bases, with 14 bases left between them. The CDR3: CASSPLSGKETQYF. CDR3 DNA: TGTGCCAGCTCCCCTCTATCGGGCAAAGAGACCCAGTACTTC.

The chain couples TRBV12-3 or TRBV12-4 to TRBJ2-1; 8 bases map to TRBD1. Trimming at V came to 6 bases and at J to 10 bases, leaving 5 bases not matched to a gene. The CDR3 loop spans 12 amino acids. In DNA form, the CDR3 reads TGTGCCAGCAGCCCCGGGGACAGGGAGCAGTTCTTC. Amino acids: CASSPGDREQFF.

This clonotype appeared many times. The rearrangement joins TRBV9 to TRBJ2-2; 7 positions agree with TRBD1. The V gene's germline CDR1 is SGDLS and CDR2 YYNGEE. The CDR3 sequence is 16 residues long. The ends lost 4 bases at V and 3 bases at J; junction bases unmatched: 9. The chain's CDR3 is CASSSQQGRDTGELFF. The CDR3 DNA reads as TGTGCCAGCAGCTCTCAACAGGGGCGCGACACCGGGGAGCTGTTTTTT.

This clonotype was seen at least ten times. The V and J genes are TRBV6-4 and TRBJ2-1; 7 bases fit TRBD1. Germline assignment: CDR1 MRHNA and CDR2 SNTAGT. V was clipped by 2 bases and J by 5 bases; unmatched bases: 3. This CDR3 spans 14 amino acids. The CDR3 here is CASSDGQDNNEQFF. The CDR3 region has the DNA TGTGCCAGCAGTGACGGACAGGACAACAATGAGCAGTTCTTC.

This clonotype showed up many times. The gene calls are TRBV12-3 or TRBV12-4 and TRBJ1-1; D not certain. The CDR3 has 14 residues. The V end lost 6 bases, the J end lost 0 bases, and 11 bases lay between the germline ends. In nucleotides, the CDR3 is TGTGCCAGCAGGGATACAGCCTTGAACACTGAAGCTTTCTTT. Residues: CASRDTALNTEAFF.

The V and J genes are TRBV7-8 and TRBJ2-3; unclear D gene. Trimming removed 1 base from V and 2 bases from J, with 10 bases in between. The CDR3 extends over 15 amino acids. The germline CDR1 and CDR2 sequences are SGHVS and FQNEAQ. The CDR3 region is CASSLDGLDTDTQYF. DNA for the CDR3: TGTGCCAGCAGCTTAGATGGCCTTGACACAGATACGCAGTATTTT.

This clonotype was found many times. This chain joins TRBV5-6 and TRBJ1-2; D is undetermined. Trimming left V 4 bases short and J 0 bases short, with 7 bases between. This CDR3 is 13 amino acids long. Germline-derived CDR1 and CDR2 are SGHDT and YYEEEE. The DNA for the CDR3 is TGTGCCAGCAGCCCTAGGGCTAACTATGGCTACACCTTC. Protein: CASSPRANYGYTF.

This clonotype was detected a few times. The chain recombines TRBV2 with TRBJ2-1, with D perhaps TRBD2 (5 bases). Trimming stripped 3 bases from V and 7 bases from J, with 13 bases between. The CDR3 runs to 14 residues. CDR1 is SNHLY, CDR2 FYNNEI, per germline. The CDR3 loop is CASSENGLGNEQFF. DNA of the CDR3: TGTGCCAGCAGTGAGAATGGACTTGGGAATGAGCAGTTCTTC. The whole variable domain, filled in from reference TRBV2 and TRBJ2-1, reads EPEVTQTPSHQVTQMGQEVILRCVPISNHLYFYWYRQILGQKVEFLVSFYNNEISEKSEIFDDQFSVERPDGSNFTLKIRSTKLEDSAMYFCASSENGLGNEQFFGPGTRLTVL.

This clonotype occurred many times. The V call is TRBV4-1, the J call TRBJ2-7, with D tentatively TRBD1 (6 bases). CDR3 length: 15 residues. V gave up 3 bases and J gave up 1 base, with 13 bases separating them. The germline V gene has CDR1 MGHRA and CDR2 YSYEKL. For the CDR3, the DNA is TGCGCCAGCAGCCAGCCGACAGGTTCTTCCTACGAGCAGTACTTC. Translated: CASSQPTGSSYEQYF.

Here the CDR3 DNA reads TGTGCCAGCTGCAAGCAAGTGGCGGTGCTTCCTAACTATGGCTACACCTTC. Translated: CASCKQVAVLPNYGYTF. This chain joins TRBV3-1 and TRBJ1-2; D remains ambiguous. Trimming shortened V by 8 bases and J by 0 bases, and 22 bases separated the two germline ends. This CDR3 spans 17 amino acids. The germline gives CDR1 LGHDT, CDR2 YNNKEL (reference sequence).

This clonotype was seen a few times. The chain carries TRBV29-1 and TRBJ2-3; D is possibly TRBD1 (7 bases). Germline V gene sequence: CDR1 SQVTM, CDR2 ANQGSEA. The CDR3 totals 18 residues. Deletions cut 6 bases from V and 4 bases from J, with 29 bases between. For the CDR3, the DNA is TGCAGCGTCGAGGGGGCTAGGAAACCCGTAGGAGGGGCAGATACGCAGTATTTT. Translating gives CSVEGARKPVGGADTQYF.

This clonotype was detected many times. The chain is built from TRBV12-3 or TRBV12-4 and TRBJ1-4; 8 bases agree with TRBD1. V was pared by 6 bases and J by 8 bases, with 8 bases of the junction left unmatched. The CDR3 extends over 14 amino acids. The CDR3 is CASRVTGVREKLFF. The CDR3 DNA follows: TGTGCCAGCAGAGTGACAGGGGTACGCGAAAAACTGTTTTTT.

The CDR3: CASSYTGDSNQPQHF. The CDR3 coding sequence is TGTGCCAGCAGTTACACGGGAGATAGCAATCAGCCCCAGCATTTT. V gene TRBV5-4 combines with J gene TRBJ1-5; no clear D gene. The CDR3 length is 15 residues. V was clipped by 5 bases and J by 0 bases, with 12 bases between them. CDR1 and CDR2 from the germline V gene are SGHNT and YYREEE (reference sequence).

This clonotype showed up many times. The rearrangement joins TRBV5-1 to TRBJ1-1; D is ambiguous. The CDR3 runs 13 residues. Germline-derived CDR1 and CDR2 are SGHRS and YFSETQ. Trimming stripped 0 bases from V and 0 bases from J, with 3 bases between. The CDR3 sequence: CASSLVVNTEAFF. CDR3 coding DNA: TGCGCCAGCAGCTTGGTGGTGAACACTGAAGCTTTCTTT.

Ten or more counts support this clonotype. CDR3 bases: TGTGCCAGCAGTGAAAAGGTCTCTGGGGCCAACGTCCTGACTTTC. Translated: CASSEKVSGANVLTF. The chain couples TRBV6-1 to TRBJ2-6; D is unresolved. Germline V CDR1 and CDR2: MNHNS, SASEGT. This CDR3 is 15 amino acids long. V dropped 2 bases and J dropped 0 bases, with 5 bases sitting between them.

This clonotype has a handful of counts. The V call is TRBV14, the J call TRBJ2-7; D uncertain. Germline V gene lookup returns CDR1 SGHDN and CDR2 FVKESK. V was pared by 1 base and J by 3 bases, with 4 bases between. The CDR3 totals 12 residues. The CDR3: CASSQAIYEQYF. In DNA form, the CDR3 reads TGTGCCAGCAGCCAAGCAATCTACGAGCAGTACTTC.

This clonotype was observed many times. This chain uses TRBV11-2 with TRBJ2-1; 10 nucleotides match TRBD1. CDR1 SGHAT and CDR2 FQNNGV come from the germline V gene. The CDR3 sequence is 15 residues long. Germline trimming cut 6 bases from V and 0 bases from J; bases unmatched to any gene: 2. CDR3 residues: CASRGQGLSYNEQFF. In nucleotides, the CDR3 is TGTGCCAGCAGGGGACAGGGGCTCTCCTACAATGAGCAGTTCTTC.

This clonotype was counted many times. This chain links TRBV12-3 or TRBV12-4 with TRBJ1-1; the D is unclear. Deletions cut 3 bases from V and 0 bases from J, with 8 bases between. This CDR3 is built from 14 residues. The CDR3 loop reads CASSFSGLNTEAFF. CDR3 coding DNA: TGTGCCAGCAGTTTCTCAGGATTGAACACTGAAGCTTTCTTT.

This clonotype has at least ten counts. The chain employs TRBV7-2 and TRBJ2-7; tentatively, D is TRBD2 (6 bases). The CDR3 totals 17 residues. V lost 2 bases and J 1 base, leaving 18 bases between the germline ends. Germline CDR1 and CDR2: SGHTA and FQGNSA. CDR3 protein: CASSLIGGRGISYEQYF. The CDR3 DNA reads TGTGCCAGCAGCTTAATTGGGGGACGGGGGATTTCCTACGAGCAGTACTTC.

This clonotype was seen more than once but under ten times. The chain joins TRBV6-5 to TRBJ2-1; D remains unclear. V was shortened by 0 bases and J by 9 bases, with 12 bases between the two germline ends. This CDR3 is built from 14 residues. Germline CDR1 reads MNHEY; CDR2 reads SVGAGI. CDR3 in DNA: TGTGCCAGCAGTTACTCGACGGTCTACGGTGAGCAGTTCTTC. Translation: CASSYSTVYGEQFF.